These 15 T cell receptor beta chains share one sample of origin, sequenced in a study of T cell responses to AZD1222 COVID-19 vaccine. Sequenced by immunoSEQ multiplex PCR; TCRdb stores in-frame clones only, minus some. The repertoire includes over 120,000 clones, over 90% of them detected once, and about 5.1% sits in the top ten. The specimen comprised peripheral blood, sampled on day 0 of AZD1222 vaccination. These receptors were taken from an adult in good health.

The V gene is TRBV30, the J gene TRBJ2-1; D gene ambiguous. The CDR3 sequence is 15 residues long. The germline CDR1 and CDR2 sequences are GTSNPN and SVGIG (reference sequence). V was trimmed by 1 base and J by 3 bases, leaving 13 bases between them. The CDR3 spells CAWSGASQDYNEQFF. The CDR3 bases are TGTGCCTGGAGTGGAGCGTCACAAGACTACAATGAGCAGTTCTTC.

The rearrangement links TRBV5-4 to TRBJ2-1; TRBD2 matches at 11 bases. The junction had 5 bases not matched to a gene; V was cut back by 0 bases and J by 6 bases. This CDR3 is 16 amino acids long. CDR1 and CDR2 (germline): SGHNT, YYREEE (reference sequence). CDR3 nucleotide sequence: TGTGCCAGCAGCTTGGATAGCGGGAGGGCCGGCAATGAGCAGTTCTTC. It is translated as CASSLDSGRAGNEQFF.

The chain joins TRBV4-1 to TRBJ1-4; D not resolved. This CDR3 region has 16 residues. Germline loops: CDR1 MGHRA, CDR2 YSYEKL. V lost 1 base, J lost 6 bases, and 15 bases lay in between. For the CDR3, the DNA is TGCGCCAGCAGCCAAGGAGCGGGCTCGGGCCATGAAAAACTGTTTTTT. This encodes CASSQGAGSGHEKLFF.

This chain uses TRBV29-1 with TRBJ2-3, with TRBD2 identical over 11 bases. This CDR3 comprises 15 residues. The germline V gene encodes CDR1 SQVTM and CDR2 ANQGSEA. After removal of 6 bases from V and 4 bases from J, the junction contained 9 bases not matched to a gene. CDR3 loop: CSVILAGDVADTQYF. The CDR3 DNA sequence: TGCAGCGTCATACTAGCGGGAGATGTGGCAGATACGCAGTATTTT.

V and J are TRBV5-4 and TRBJ2-5; TRBD2 agrees at 7 bases. V lost 0 bases to trimming and J lost 0 bases; unmatched junction nucleotides: 8. Germline V lookup: CDR1 SGHNT, CDR2 YYREEE (reference sequence). The CDR3 is 17 amino acids. CDR3 protein: CASSLGVRTRYQETQYF. The DNA for the CDR3 is TGTGCCAGCAGCTTGGGAGTGAGGACTAGGTACCAAGAGACCCAGTACTTC.

This chain uses TRBV19 with TRBJ2-1, with 10 bases lining up with TRBD2. This CDR3 is built from 15 residues. Unmatched junction bases numbered 5, after V lost 6 bases and J lost 3 bases. Germline CDR1 LNHDA, CDR2 SQIVND (reference sequence). The CDR3 nucleotides read TGTGCCAGTAGCCCTAGCGGGAGCAACTACAATGAGCAGTTCTTC. Translated, it gives CASSPSGSNYNEQFF.

This chain joins TRBV11-2 and TRBJ2-1; D may correspond to TRBD1 or TRBD2 (6 bases each). CDR1 is SGHAT, CDR2 FQNNGV, per germline. V lost 5 bases, J lost 5 bases, and 16 bases lay in between. The CDR3 has 15 amino acids. The CDR3 sequence is CASSPRGDPDNEQFF. DNA of the CDR3: TGTGCCAGCAGCCCGAGGGGGGACCCAGACAATGAGCAGTTCTTC. Together with reference TRBV11-2 and TRBJ2-1, the CDR3 gives the full variable domain: EAGVAQSPRYKIIEKRQSVAFWCNPISGHATLYWYQQILGQGPKLLIQFQNNGVVDDSQLPKDRFSAERLKGVDSTLKIQPAKLEDSAVYLCASSPRGDPDNEQFFGPGTRLTVL.

This rearrangement joins TRBV30 to TRBJ2-3; TRBD2 aligns across 13 bases. Germline lookup yields CDR1 GTSNPN and CDR2 SVGIG (reference sequence). With 0 bases clipped from V and 5 bases from J, the junction kept 5 bases outside the gene matches. This CDR3 spans 16 amino acids. CDR3 sequence reads: CAWSVRTSGGLDTQYF. The CDR3 DNA is TGTGCCTGGAGTGTAAGGACTAGCGGGGGCCTAGATACGCAGTATTTT.

This clone was recorded once. The chain carries TRBV5-4 and TRBJ2-3; tentative D call: TRBD2 (6 bases). The CDR3 covers 14 residues. Germline-derived CDR1 and CDR2 are SGHNT and YYREEE (reference sequence). V lost 5 bases and J lost 1, with 11 bases in between. The CDR3 coding sequence is TGTGCCAGCAGGGGGGAGGTGGGCACAGATACGCAGTATTTT. This codes for CASRGEVGTDTQYF.

The chain couples TRBV7-9 to TRBJ2-3; a possible D gene is TRBD2 (6 bases). Germline V lookup: CDR1 SEHNR, CDR2 FQNEAQ (reference sequence). The V and J ends lost 5 bases and 3 bases respectively, with 18 bases between them. The CDR3 sequence is 16 residues long. The CDR3 DNA reads TGTGCCAGCAGCCGTTTGCGGGACCTTAGGACAGATACGCAGTATTTT. Its translation: CASSRLRDLRTDTQYF.

The gene calls are TRBV11-2 and TRBJ2-7, with 10 positions matching TRBD1. Germline V gene sequence: CDR1 SGHAT, CDR2 FQNNGV. Trimming at V came to 5 bases and at J to 3 bases, leaving 13 bases not matched to a gene. The CDR3 runs to 17 residues. In DNA, the CDR3 is TGTGCCAGCAGCACTTATAGAGGCCGGGACAGGGGCTACGAGCAGTACTTC. This encodes CASSTYRGRDRGYEQYF.

The V and J genes are TRBV5-6 and TRBJ2-1, with 11 bases that match TRBD2. The length of the CDR3 is 18 residues. Germline lookup yields CDR1 SGHDT and CDR2 YYEEEE. V was clipped by 4 bases and J by 0 bases; unmatched bases: 9. The CDR3, as DNA: TGTGCCAGCAGCCGGGGACTAGCGGACAAGATCTCCTACAATGAGCAGTTCTTC. This gives the protein CASSRGLADKISYNEQFF.

This clone has only one observation. This chain joins TRBV30 and TRBJ1-6; TRBD1 might be the D (5 bases). Trimming stripped 1 base from V and 2 bases from J, with 9 bases between. CDR1 is GTSNPN, CDR2 SVGIG, per germline (reference sequence). The CDR3 has 15 amino acids. This CDR3 reads CAWSGSRAYNSPLHF. The CDR3 bases are TGTGCCTGGAGTGGGTCCAGGGCCTATAATTCACCCCTCCACTTT.

The chain links TRBV5-6 to TRBJ1-1; D call uncertain. With 0 bases removed from V and 1 base from J, the gap between germline ends came to 4 bases. The germline gives CDR1 SGHDT, CDR2 YYEEEE. This CDR3 has 13 residues. CDR3 bases: TGTGCCAGCAGCTTGGAGACGAACACTGAAGCTTTCTTT. Protein: CASSLETNTEAFF.

This chain uses TRBV7-2 with TRBJ2-6, with 9 bases aligning to TRBD2. With 1 base clipped from V and 2 bases from J, the junction kept 3 bases outside the gene matches. The CDR3 is 17 amino acids. Germline V gene lookup returns CDR1 SGHTA and CDR2 FQGNSA. The CDR3 here is CASSLGVAGAGANVLTF. CDR3 bases: TGTGCCAGCAGCTTAGGGGTAGCGGGAGCTGGGGCCAACGTCCTGACTTTC.